A single sample gave rise to the 19 T cell receptor beta chains below, sequenced in a study of blood T cell repertoires in COVID-19. Clones were read by immunoSEQ multiplex PCR, and TCRdb kept only the in-frame ones, dropping some. The sample holds 250,000 to 300,000 clones, approximately 86% seen once. The sample taken for sequencing was peripheral blood. These receptors came from a woman in her 70s with COVID-19, enrolled during active disease.

J is TRBJ1-1 and V is TRBV7-3; D is unclear. CDR1 and CDR2 from the germline V gene are SGHTA and FQGTGA. V was clipped by 3 bases and J by 0 bases, with 5 bases between them. The CDR3 totals 13 residues. The CDR3 DNA is TGTGCCAGCAGCTTCCATCTGAACACTGAAGCTTTCTTT. Protein: CASSFHLNTEAFF.

The rearrangement links TRBV11-2 to TRBJ1-2; D uncertain. The V gene's germline CDR1 is SGHAT and CDR2 FQNNGV. V lost 1 base, J lost 4 bases, and 7 bases lay in between. The CDR3 is made up of 13 amino acids. In DNA, the CDR3 is TGTGCCAGCAGCTTAGGCGATACCTATGGCTACACCTTC. This translates into CASSLGDTYGYTF. The variable domain in full, completed from reference TRBV11-2 and TRBJ1-2, reads EAGVAQSPRYKIIEKRQSVAFWCNPISGHATLYWYQQILGQGPKLLIQFQNNGVVDDSQLPKDRFSAERLKGVDSTLKIQPAKLEDSAVYLCASSLGDTYGYTFGSGTRLTVV.

The V gene is TRBV5-6, the J gene TRBJ1-1, with TRBD1 identical over 8 bases. The CDR3 runs to 14 residues. V lost 3 bases and J lost 0; bases outside the gene matches: 1. CDR1 and CDR2 (germline): SGHDT, YYEEEE. CDR3 nucleotide sequence: TGTGCCAGCAGCTCGGGACAGGTGAACACTGAAGCTTTCTTT. This encodes CASSSGQVNTEAFF. Looking up the rest from reference TRBV5-6 and TRBJ1-1 gives the full variable domain: DAGVTQSPTHLIKTRGQQVTLRCSPKSGHDTVSWYQQALGQGPQFIFQYYEEEERQRGNFPDRFSGHQFPNYSSELNVNALLLGDSALYLCASSSGQVNTEAFFGQGTRLTVV.

The chain combines TRBV9 with TRBJ2-3; 13 bases are shared with TRBD2. CDR1 and CDR2 from the germline V gene are SGDLS and YYNGEE. This CDR3 region has 17 residues. V shed 3 bases, J shed 3 bases, and the junction held 7 bases outside the gene matches. The CDR3 spells CASSARTSGGPTDTQYF. The CDR3 DNA reads as TGTGCCAGCAGCGCCCGGACTAGCGGGGGTCCTACAGATACGCAGTATTTT.

The chain has TRBV5-1 and TRBJ1-1, with a possible D match to TRBD1 (5 bases). The CDR3 length is 14 residues. Germline CDR1 is SGHRS and CDR2 is YFSETQ. V was shortened by 0 bases and J by 5 bases, with 11 bases between the two germline ends. CDR3 bases: TGCGCCAGCAGCTTGGAGGGGCGAAATACTGAAGCTTTCTTT. It translates to CASSLEGRNTEAFF.

The chain links TRBV19 to TRBJ2-2; no clear D. Germline lookup yields CDR1 LNHDA and CDR2 SQIVND (reference sequence). The CDR3 covers 13 residues. V was pared by 7 bases and J by 4 bases, with 10 bases between. The CDR3 bases are TGTGCCAGTAAGCCCTCCTCCACCGGGGAGCTGTTTTTT. It yields the protein CASKPSSTGELFF.

The V call is TRBV10-3, the J call TRBJ1-3; 7 nucleotides agree with TRBD1. The CDR3 length is 14 residues. V shed 8 bases and J 4 bases; nucleotides not matched to a gene: 8. Germline CDR1 ENHRY, CDR2 SYGVKD. Written as DNA, the CDR3 is TGTGCCATCTCTGTAGGGGGCGCGGGAAACACCATATATTTT. It yields the protein CAISVGGAGNTIYF.

The rearrangement joins TRBV2 to TRBJ1-1; 11 nucleotides line up with TRBD1. The CDR3 sequence is 14 residues long. The germline CDR1 and CDR2 sequences are SNHLY and FYNNEI. V lost 6 bases to trimming and J lost 5 bases; unmatched junction nucleotides: 5. The CDR3 region is CASRLDRGRTEAFF. In DNA form, the CDR3 reads TGTGCCAGCAGATTGGACAGGGGGCGGACTGAAGCTTTCTTT.

The chain links TRBV30 to TRBJ2-6, with 8 bases that match TRBD1. After removal of 2 bases from V and 5 bases from J, the junction contained 5 bases not matched to a gene. The CDR3 runs to 15 residues. Germline V lookup: CDR1 GTSNPN, CDR2 SVGIG (reference sequence). Written as DNA, the CDR3 is TGTGCCTGGAGTCCGGGACAGGCGTGGGCCAACGTCCTGACTTTC. Protein product: CAWSPGQAWANVLTF.

This sequence joins TRBV19 and TRBJ1-5; D remains ambiguous. CDR3 size: 14 residues. Germline assignment: CDR1 LNHDA and CDR2 SQIVND (reference sequence). V lost 0 bases and J 0 bases, leaving 3 bases between the germline ends. The CDR3 reads CASSIDLSNQPQHF. The CDR3 DNA follows: TGTGCCAGTAGTATAGATCTTAGCAATCAGCCCCAGCATTTT. Drawing the rest from reference TRBV19 and TRBJ1-5, the complete variable domain is DGGITQSPKYLFRKEGQNVTLSCEQNLNHDAMYWYRQDPGQGLRLIYYSQIVNDFQKGDIAEGYSVSREKKESFPLTVTSAQKNPTAFYLCASSIDLSNQPQHFGDGTRLSIL.

There are a few counts of this clone. Other DNA sequences within the sample encode an identical CDR3. The chain is built from TRBV12-3 or TRBV12-4 and TRBJ1-2, with D perhaps matching TRBD1 (5 bases). The V end lost 2 bases, the J end lost 4 bases, and 8 bases lay between the germline ends. This CDR3 is built from 13 residues. The CDR3 spells CASSLTGIYGYTF. The CDR3 DNA is TGTGCCAGCAGTTTAACAGGCATCTATGGCTACACCTTC.

This chain links TRBV7-2 with TRBJ1-5; D uncertain. This CDR3 is 17 amino acids long. Germline CDR1 is SGHTA and CDR2 is FQGNSA. The germline V and J ends were trimmed by 3 bases and 0 bases, with 15 bases remaining between them. The DNA for the CDR3 is TGTGCCAGCAGCTTTGCCGGAACGGGGTATAGCAATCAGCCCCAGCATTTT. This codes for CASSFAGTGYSNQPQHF.

The gene calls are TRBV10-3 and TRBJ2-2; a possible D gene is TRBD1 (6 bases). Trimming took 8 bases from V and 0 from J, leaving 10 bases between them. The CDR3 runs 14 residues. Germline V CDR1 and CDR2: ENHRY, SYGVKD. The CDR3 sequence is CAIGGQSNTGELFF. Here the CDR3 DNA reads TGTGCCATCGGTGGACAGTCGAACACCGGGGAGCTGTTTTTT.

V is TRBV5-1 and J is TRBJ1-6; a possible D gene is TRBD1 (5 bases). In germline, CDR1 is SGHRS, CDR2 YFSETQ. This CDR3 comprises 14 residues. Trimming removed 3 bases from V and 6 bases from J, with 10 bases in between. CDR3 residues: CASSSQGPNSPLHF. CDR3 in DNA: TGCGCCAGCAGCTCCCAGGGCCCTAATTCACCCCTCCACTTT.

The rearrangement joins TRBV11-2 to TRBJ2-1; D is unresolved. The CDR3 spans 15 residues. Germline CDR1 is SGHAT and CDR2 is FQNNGV. Trimming took off 1 base at V and 7 bases at J, with 14 bases between the two ends. The CDR3 here is CASSLAAAFLNEQFF. The DNA for the CDR3 is TGTGCCAGCAGCTTAGCTGCGGCTTTTTTAAATGAGCAGTTCTTC.

V gene TRBV6-5 combines with J gene TRBJ1-6, with D hard to call. The CDR3 contains 13 residues. The V end lost 2 bases, the J end lost 5 bases, and 4 bases lay between the germline ends. The germline V gene has CDR1 MNHEY and CDR2 SVGAGI. The CDR3 nucleotides are TGTGCCAGCAGTTACCAGGATAATTCACCCCTCCACTTT. It is translated as CASSYQDNSPLHF.

V is TRBV2 and J is TRBJ1-1, with 10 bases matching TRBD1. Germline CDR1 SNHLY, CDR2 FYNNEI. The V segment lost 4 bases and the J segment 2 bases; nucleotides outside the gene matches: 4. There are 15 residues in the CDR3. The CDR3 is CASSGQGAKNTEAFF. CDR3 nucleotide sequence: TGTGCCAGCAGTGGACAGGGGGCGAAAAACACTGAAGCTTTCTTT.

V gene TRBV7-8 combines with J gene TRBJ2-7; D is perhaps TRBD1 (6 bases). The CDR3 contains 14 residues. Germline CDR1 and CDR2: SGHVS and FQNEAQ. Trimming removed 4 bases at V and 6 bases at J, with 16 bases between. The CDR3 loop is CASSSDSTGVEQYF. The CDR3 DNA sequence: TGTGCCAGCAGCTCCGACTCGACAGGTGTCGAGCAGTACTTC.

The chain joins TRBV7-6 to TRBJ2-1, with TRBD1 as a possible D gene (6 bases). CDR1 and CDR2 (germline): SGHVS, FNYEAQ. The CDR3 spans 15 residues. Trimming pared 0 bases from V and 8 bases from J, leaving 14 bases between. CDR3 loop: CASSLAGRTVDEQFF. In nucleotides, the CDR3 is TGTGCCAGCAGCTTAGCCGGAAGGACAGTCGATGAGCAGTTCTTC.